This T cell receptor beta chain was obtained from a study of blood T cell repertoires in COVID-19. Study overall: There were acute and convalescent COVID-19 samples, and they came from the United States, Italy and Spain.

Original processing methods: Estimates of nucleated cell counts were drawn from the amplification of reference gene primers. Some clones are missing from TCRdb's copy, which holds only in-frame ones; the method was immunoSEQ multiplex PCR. V and J calls and clone size are given by that table; D and trimming were obtained from the DNA. The sample consists of 200,000 to 250,000 clones, about 90% of them appearing once. The CDR3 contains 12 residues. V dropped 6 bases and J dropped 4 bases, with 9 bases sitting between them. Germline V lookup: CDR1 MNHEY, CDR2 SVGAGI. This TCR came from a woman aged 60-70 years with acute or convalescent COVID-19. Sequencing was carried out using peripheral blood. The V call is TRBV6-5, the J call TRBJ1-2; D not resolved. CDR3 sequence reads: CASRERIYGYTF. CDR3 nucleotides: TGTGCCAGCAGAGAGCGAATCTATGGCTACACCTTC.